This T cell receptor beta chain comes out of a study of cytomegalovirus exposure and HLA in healthy donors. Findings and caveats of the study: Most TCR sequences were seen very rarely across donors, but some public TCRs occurred in many.

The PCR made use of 60 Vbeta and 13 Jbeta primers. Original analysis: It was a later analysis that counted around 85 million unique TCR beta chains, of which some 12 million were shared. Repertoires were generated with immunoSEQ multiplex PCR, while TCRdb's copy carries only in-frame clones and drops some. D and trimming were read from the DNA, whereas the V and J calls and clone size are those reported in that table. The data hold more than 140,000 clones, with roughly 80% observed a single time. The CDR3 spans 14 residues. The trim removed 2 bases at V and 4 bases at J, leaving 3 bases unmatched. Germline CDR1 reads SGHRS; CDR2 reads YFSETQ. This cohort consisted of healthy bone marrow donors. Turning to this clone: Antigen unknown.

The receptor was isolated from a female donor in good health and CMV-seronegative. Source material: PBMCs. The genes are TRBV5-1 and TRBJ2-3, with 8 nucleotides matching TRBD1. CDR3 in amino acids: CASSLSTGADTQYF. The CDR3 DNA reads TGCGCCAGCAGCTTATCGACAGGGGCAGATACGCAGTATTTT.